This T cell receptor (beta chain) appears in the sequencing data of a study of patients and donors after allogeneic stem cell transplantation. V was cut by 4 bases and J by 12 bases, with 29 bases left in between. The CDR3 sequence is 16 residues long. CDR1 is SGHDT and CDR2 is YYEEEE in the germline V gene. This clonotype has a count of ten or more. MiXCR, run by TCRdb on the RT-PCR reads, gives a single entry per CDR3 protein. In the table there are hundreds of thousands of distinct CDR3 sequences, 16% of which are singletons. The sequence derives from a human donor who was either an allogeneic HSCT recipient or a stem cell or donor lymphocyte infusion donor (not recorded which). It is not recorded whose cells these are; they may come from a transplant donor. The sequenced sample consisted of blood, either unsorted or a sorted T cell fraction (not recorded which). This chain uses TRBV5-6 with TRBJ2-7; no reliable D call. This CDR3 reads CASSLLLGQMFVDLYF. CDR3 in DNA: TGTGCCAGCAGCCTTCTTCTGGGCCAGATGTTTGTGGACCTGTACTTC.